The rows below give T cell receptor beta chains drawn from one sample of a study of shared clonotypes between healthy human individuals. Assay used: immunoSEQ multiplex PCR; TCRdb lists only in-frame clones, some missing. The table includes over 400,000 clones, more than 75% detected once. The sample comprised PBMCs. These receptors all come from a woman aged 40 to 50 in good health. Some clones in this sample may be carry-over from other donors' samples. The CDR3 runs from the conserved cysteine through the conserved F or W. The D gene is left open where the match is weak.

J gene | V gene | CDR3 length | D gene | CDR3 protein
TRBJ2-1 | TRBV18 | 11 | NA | CASSDELEQFF
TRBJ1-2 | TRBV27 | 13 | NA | CASSLSLNYGYTF
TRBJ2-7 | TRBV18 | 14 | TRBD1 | CASSPGTGESEQYF
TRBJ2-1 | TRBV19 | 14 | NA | CASKNSWGNNEQFF
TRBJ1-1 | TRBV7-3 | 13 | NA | CASSSSDGTEAFF
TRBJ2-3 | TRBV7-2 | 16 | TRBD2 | CASSPSTSGSWDTQYF
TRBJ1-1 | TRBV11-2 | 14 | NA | CASSLNWGDTEAFF
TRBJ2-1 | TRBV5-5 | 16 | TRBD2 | CASSFGAGGPRNEQFF
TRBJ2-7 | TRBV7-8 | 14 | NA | CASSLATLDYEQYF
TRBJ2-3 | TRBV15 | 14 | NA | CATSRDQERDTQYF
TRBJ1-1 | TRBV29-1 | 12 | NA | CSVLRGATEAFF
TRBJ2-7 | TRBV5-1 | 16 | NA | CASSLAGSIYSYEQYF
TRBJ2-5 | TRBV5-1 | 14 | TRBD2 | CASSTGGLRETQYF
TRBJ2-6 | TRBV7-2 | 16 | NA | CASSLAGTAGANVLTF
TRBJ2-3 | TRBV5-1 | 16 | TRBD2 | CASSLIGQRGADTQYF
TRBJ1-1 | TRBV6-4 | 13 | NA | CASSPLQGTEAFF
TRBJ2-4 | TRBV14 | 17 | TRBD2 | CASSQDGTSGRLNIQYF
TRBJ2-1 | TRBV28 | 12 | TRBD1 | CASSFPGGKQFF
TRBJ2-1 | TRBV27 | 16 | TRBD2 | CASRPGLAGGYNEQFF
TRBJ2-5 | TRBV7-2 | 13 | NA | CASSLGRQETQYF
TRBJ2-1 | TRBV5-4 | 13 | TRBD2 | CASSYSGFNEQFF
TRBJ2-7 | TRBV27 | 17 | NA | CASSLRVWGTSSYEQYF
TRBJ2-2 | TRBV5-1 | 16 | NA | CASSLAARATTGELFF
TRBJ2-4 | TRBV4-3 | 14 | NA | CASSQVPGAIVQYF